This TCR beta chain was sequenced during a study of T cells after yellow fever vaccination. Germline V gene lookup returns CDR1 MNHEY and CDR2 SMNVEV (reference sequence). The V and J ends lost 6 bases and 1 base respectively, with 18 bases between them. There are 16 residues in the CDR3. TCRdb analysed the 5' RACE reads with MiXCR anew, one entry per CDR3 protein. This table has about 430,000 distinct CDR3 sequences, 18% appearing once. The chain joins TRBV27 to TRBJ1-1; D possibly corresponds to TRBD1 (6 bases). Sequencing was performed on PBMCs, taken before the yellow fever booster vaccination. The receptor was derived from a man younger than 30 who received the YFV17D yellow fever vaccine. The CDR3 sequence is CASRDYLGGRNTEAFF. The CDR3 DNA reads TGTGCCAGCAGGGACTACCTAGGGGGGCGGAACACTGAAGCTTTCTTT.